The T cell receptor beta chain described here comes from a study of cytomegalovirus exposure and HLA in healthy donors. PCR primers comprised 60 Vbeta and 13 Jbeta primers. Profiled with immunoSEQ multiplex PCR; TCRdb holds only in-frame clones, not every one. Its listing shows under 90,000 clones. With V trimmed by 5 bases and J by 5 bases, 14 bases remained unmatched. This CDR3 is 16 amino acids long. CDR1 and CDR2 (germline): LNHDA, SQIVND (reference sequence). The sequence came from a female donor in good health and CMV-seropositive. The V and J genes are TRBV19 and TRBJ1-1, with 7 bases lining up with TRBD1. The sample comprised PBMCs. The CDR3, as DNA: TGTGCCAGTAGTCCATATTACAGGGGATTTGTTACTGAAGCTTTCTTT. Amino acid sequence: CASSPYYRGFVTEAFF.